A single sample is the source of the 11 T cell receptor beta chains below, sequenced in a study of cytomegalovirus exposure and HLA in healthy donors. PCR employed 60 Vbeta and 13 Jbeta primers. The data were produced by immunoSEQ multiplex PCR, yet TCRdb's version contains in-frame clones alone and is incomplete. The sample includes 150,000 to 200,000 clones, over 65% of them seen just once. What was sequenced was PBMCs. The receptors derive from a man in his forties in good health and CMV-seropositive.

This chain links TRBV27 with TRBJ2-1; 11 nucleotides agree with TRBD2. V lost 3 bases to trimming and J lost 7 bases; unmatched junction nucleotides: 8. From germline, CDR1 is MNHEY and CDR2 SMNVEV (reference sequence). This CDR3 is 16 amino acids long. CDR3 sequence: CASSFPTGLAVNEQFF. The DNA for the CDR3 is TGTGCCAGCAGTTTTCCGACGGGACTAGCGGTGAATGAGCAGTTCTTC.

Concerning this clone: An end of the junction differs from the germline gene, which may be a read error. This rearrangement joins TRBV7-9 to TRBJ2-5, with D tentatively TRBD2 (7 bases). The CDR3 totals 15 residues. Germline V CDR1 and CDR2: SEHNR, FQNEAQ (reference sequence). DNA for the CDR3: TGTTCCAGCAGCTTAGCGTGGGGGGGGCGAGAGACCCAGTACTTC. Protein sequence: CSSSLAWGGRETQYF.

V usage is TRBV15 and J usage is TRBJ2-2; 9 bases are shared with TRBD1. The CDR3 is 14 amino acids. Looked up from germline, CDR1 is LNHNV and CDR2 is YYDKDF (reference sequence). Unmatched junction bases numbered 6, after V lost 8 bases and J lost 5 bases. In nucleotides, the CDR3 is TGTGCCACCGGGCGGACAGGGGTTACCGGGGAGCTGTTTTTT. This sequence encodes CATGRTGVTGELFF.

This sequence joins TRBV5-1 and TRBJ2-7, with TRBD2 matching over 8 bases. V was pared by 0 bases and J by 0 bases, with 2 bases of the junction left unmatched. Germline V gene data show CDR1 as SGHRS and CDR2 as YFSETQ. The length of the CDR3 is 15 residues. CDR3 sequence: CASSLELAASYEQYF. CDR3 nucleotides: TGCGCCAGCAGCTTGGAACTAGCGGCCTCCTACGAGCAGTACTTC.

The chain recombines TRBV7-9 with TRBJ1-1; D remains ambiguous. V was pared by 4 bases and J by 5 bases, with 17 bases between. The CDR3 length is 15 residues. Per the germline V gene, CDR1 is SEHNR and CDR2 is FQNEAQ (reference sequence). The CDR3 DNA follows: TGTGCCAGCAGCTGGGAGACAACCCGAAGGACTGAAGCTTTCTTT. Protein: CASSWETTRRTEAFF.

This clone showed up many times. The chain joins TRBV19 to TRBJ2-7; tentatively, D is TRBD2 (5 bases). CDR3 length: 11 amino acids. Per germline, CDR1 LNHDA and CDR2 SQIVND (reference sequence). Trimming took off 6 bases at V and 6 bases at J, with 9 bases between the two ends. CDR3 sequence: CASSTGSEQYF. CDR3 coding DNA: TGTGCCAGTAGCACGGGGAGCGAGCAGTACTTC.

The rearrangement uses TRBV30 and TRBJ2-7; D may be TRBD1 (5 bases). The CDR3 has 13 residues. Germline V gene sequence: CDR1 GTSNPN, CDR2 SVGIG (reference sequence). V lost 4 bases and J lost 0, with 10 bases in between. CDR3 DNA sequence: TGTGCCTGGACAGGGCAACCCTCCTACGAGCAGTACTTC. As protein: CAWTGQPSYEQYF.

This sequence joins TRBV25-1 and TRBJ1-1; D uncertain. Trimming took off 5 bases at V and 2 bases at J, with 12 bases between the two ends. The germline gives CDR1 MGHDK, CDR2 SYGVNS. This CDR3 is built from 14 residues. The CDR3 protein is CASSSINLNTEAFF. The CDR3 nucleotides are TGTGCCAGCAGTAGTATAAACTTAAACACTGAAGCTTTCTTT.

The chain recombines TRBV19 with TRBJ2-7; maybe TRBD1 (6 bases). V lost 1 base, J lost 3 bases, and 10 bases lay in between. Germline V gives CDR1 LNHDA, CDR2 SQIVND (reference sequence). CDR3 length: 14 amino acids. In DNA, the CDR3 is TGTGCCAGTAGTATAGTGGCAGGGGACTACGAGCAGTACTTC. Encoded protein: CASSIVAGDYEQYF. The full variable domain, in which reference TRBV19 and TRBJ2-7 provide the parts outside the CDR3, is DGGITQSPKYLFRKEGQNVTLSCEQNLNHDAMYWYRQDPGQGLRLIYYSQIVNDFQKGDIAEGYSVSREKKESFPLTVTSAQKNPTAFYLCASSIVAGDYEQYFGPGTRLTVT.

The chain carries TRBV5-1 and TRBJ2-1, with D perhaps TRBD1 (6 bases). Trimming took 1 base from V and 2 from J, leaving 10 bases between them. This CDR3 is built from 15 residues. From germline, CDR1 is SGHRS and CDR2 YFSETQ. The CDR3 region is CASSLRGMTYNEQFF. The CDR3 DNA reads TGCGCCAGCAGCTTGAGGGGGATGACCTACAATGAGCAGTTCTTC.

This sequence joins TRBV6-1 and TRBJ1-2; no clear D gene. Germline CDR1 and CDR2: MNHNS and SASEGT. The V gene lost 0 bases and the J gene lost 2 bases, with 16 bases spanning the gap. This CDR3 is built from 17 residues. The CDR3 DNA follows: TGTGCCAGCAGTGAAGCGCTTCGGAGCCCGGAAAACTATGGCTACACCTTC. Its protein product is CASSEALRSPENYGYTF.